This record looks at one T cell receptor (beta chain) sequence and its context. Its cognate antigen is unknown. These data belong to a study of shared clonotypes between healthy human individuals. Study-level information: Every donor yielded three CD4 naive, three CD4 memory, two CD8 naive and one CD8 memory plate. Study-level findings and limits: Researchers sampled only blood; tissue repertoires likely differ. Between a handful of donors, naive CD4 clonotypes were shared at a level of about 5%.

CDR3 size: 16 residues. Germline loops: CDR1 LGHNA, CDR2 YSLEER. V lost 0 bases to trimming and J lost 4 bases; unmatched junction nucleotides: 4. Profiling relied on immunoSEQ multiplex PCR, and the TCRdb table lists in-frame clones only, not all of them. The sample holds 1,500,000 or so clones, 95% to 97% seen once. The chain combines TRBV4-3 with TRBJ2-1; 9 nucleotides line up with TRBD2. This sequence originates from a man aged 25-45 years in good health. Input material: naive CD4+ T cells sorted from blood. The subset here: CD45RA+ positively selected. DNA for the CDR3: TGCGCCAGCAGCCAAGAAAAGCTAGCGGGGTACAATGAGCAGTTCTTC. Its translation is CASSQEKLAGYNEQFF.